What follows is one T cell receptor beta chain and its context. The antigen is undetermined. The sort gate was single viable CD3+CD4+CD8-CD45RO+ cells for memory CD4+ T cells. CMV serostatus came from serum IgG against pp150, pp28, p38, p52. The sample originates from a study of memory CD4+ T cells and cytomegalovirus serostatus. Study-level information: Of the healthy Belgian adults, 9 or 10 were CMV seropositive and 24 seronegative. Study-wide results and limits: Of under 200 reported CMV TCRbeta sequences, some 70 were found in memory CD4+ repertoires.

In the original analysis: Out-of-frame sequences were removed, leaving about 2.2 million distinct TCRbeta sequences. Sequenced by immunoSEQ multiplex PCR; TCRdb stores in-frame clones only, minus some. Clone size and the V and J calls come from that table; the DNA yielded D and trimming. The sample comprises over 60,000 clones, more than 70% of which are singletons, and 0.88% rests with the top ten. V was cut by 2 bases and J by 0 bases, with 8 bases left in between. Germline-derived CDR1 and CDR2 are SGHRS and YFSETQ. The CDR3 is made up of 15 amino acids. The sequence came from an adult in good health and CMV-seronegative. Sequencing input: memory CD4+ T cells from blood. V usage is TRBV5-1 and J usage is TRBJ2-2; possibly TRBD1 for D (6 bases). CDR3 in amino acids: CASSFTGTNTGELFF. In nucleotides, the CDR3 is TGCGCCAGCAGCTTCACAGGGACGAACACCGGGGAGCTGTTTTTT.